This TCR beta chain derives from a study of blood T cells in healthy people across ages. For the second PCR, which ran for roughly 6 to 12 cycles, a sample-barcoded 5' primer and a J-beta primer mix were used. Every molecule of cDNA carried a tag from a template-switch adaptor with 12 random nucleotides. TCRdb reprocessed the 5' RACE reads with MiXCR, giving one entry per CDR3 protein. The profile covers roughly 500,000 distinct CDR3 sequences, with approximately 25% appearing a single time and around 10% taken by the ten largest. The V gene's germline CDR1 is SEHNR and CDR2 FQNEAQ (reference sequence). V lost 7 bases to trimming and J lost 4 bases; unmatched junction nucleotides: 16. The CDR3 loop spans 16 amino acids. In this sample, this clonotype turned up a few times. In addition, the sample was reused for a study of T cells of mothers and their children.

The TCR sequence derives from a boy aged 10-17 years in good health. V and J are TRBV7-9 and TRBJ2-7; 7 bases are shared with TRBD1. The sample taken for sequencing was blood. Here the CDR3 reads CASTPRGTEGMYEQYF. In nucleotides, the CDR3 is TGTGCCAGCACCCCCCGAGGGACAGAAGGAATGTACGAGCAGTACTTC.